The 18 T cell receptor beta chains in this list originate from one sample, sequenced in a study of vaccination and CD4 T cells after COVID-19. Treatment given: roughly ten-day PBMC culture with coronavirus spike peptide pools or control peptides (ViraFEST assay). An Oncomine TCR Beta short-read assay was used to sequence the DNA from cultured CD4+ T cells. TCRdb reprocessed the PCR reads with MiXCR, giving one entry per CDR3 protein. Counted here are roughly 24,000 distinct CDR3 sequences, about 40% occurring once; the ten biggest clones make up about a tenth. No antigen has been identified for these receptors. Sequencing used CD4+ T cells from blood, cultured in vitro. These receptors came from a human donor who had recovered from COVID-19.

This clonotype was seen a handful of times. The chain carries TRBV2 and TRBJ1-5, with TRBD1 as a possible D gene (5 bases). Germline V gene sequence: CDR1 SNHLY, CDR2 FYNNEI. The CDR3 length is 14 residues. Trimming pared 2 bases from V and 2 bases from J, leaving 7 bases between. Here the CDR3 reads CASSEQGGNQPQHF. The CDR3 DNA reads TGTGCCAGCAGTGAACAGGGTGGCAATCAGCCCCAGCATTTT.

The chain is built from TRBV7-2 and TRBJ2-1; 8 bases agree with TRBD2. The CDR3 contains 14 residues. Germline-derived CDR1 and CDR2 are SGHTA and FQGNSA. The V gene end was trimmed by 6 bases and the J gene end by 8 bases; junction bases not matched to a gene: 9. Here the CDR3 DNA reads TGTGCCAGCAGAACAATAACTAGCGGTGATGAGCAGTTCTTC. This encodes CASRTITSGDEQFF.

The V and J genes are TRBV28 and TRBJ2-7; the match to TRBD1 covers 8 bases. This CDR3 has 15 residues. Germline CDR1 and CDR2: MDHEN and SYDVKM. V lost 5 bases to trimming and J lost 6 bases; unmatched junction nucleotides: 12. The CDR3 region is CASSPGQGIFREQYF. In DNA form, the CDR3 reads TGTGCCAGCAGTCCCGGACAGGGAATCTTTCGCGAGCAGTACTTC.

This chain links TRBV12-3 or TRBV12-4 with TRBJ2-7, with D tentatively TRBD2 (7 bases). This CDR3 is built from 14 residues. V lost 7 bases and J 3 bases, leaving 16 bases between the germline ends. CDR3 nucleotide sequence: TGTGCCAGCACCTCTGGGGGGGCCTTCTACGAGCAGTACTTC. Translated: CASTSGGAFYEQYF.

The gene calls are TRBV7-9 and TRBJ1-1; no firm D call. V was pared by 4 bases and J by 6 bases, with 12 bases between. The germline CDR1 and CDR2 sequences are SEHNR and FQNEAQ (reference sequence). The CDR3 loop spans 13 amino acids. The CDR3 reads CASSSNEGAEAFF. CDR3 nucleotides: TGTGCCAGCAGCTCCAATGAAGGCGCTGAAGCTTTCTTT.

This chain connects TRBV2 to TRBJ1-3, with TRBD1 matching 9 bases. This CDR3 is built from 14 residues. CDR1 is SNHLY, CDR2 FYNNEI, per germline. V shed 5 bases, J shed 4 bases, and the junction held 3 bases outside the gene matches. CDR3 in amino acids: CASSSTGGGNTIYF. The CDR3 DNA follows: TGTGCCAGCAGTTCAACAGGGGGCGGAAACACCATATATTTT. Drawing the rest from reference TRBV2 and TRBJ1-3, the complete variable domain is EPEVTQTPSHQVTQMGQEVILRCVPISNHLYFYWYRQILGQKVEFLVSFYNNEISEKSEIFDDQFSVERPDGSNFTLKIRSTKLEDSAMYFCASSSTGGGNTIYFGEGSWLTVV.

This clonotype was observed a single time. The chain carries TRBV28 and TRBJ2-7; 8 bases map to TRBD1. After removal of 5 bases from V and 4 bases from J, the junction contained 1 base not matched to a gene. This CDR3 spans 12 amino acids. Germline-derived CDR1 and CDR2 are MDHEN and SYDVKM. The CDR3 DNA reads TGTGCCAGCAGTGACAGGGGTTACGAGCAGTACTTC. It specifies CASSDRGYEQYF.

The chain employs TRBV5-1 and TRBJ2-5; the D gene could be TRBD1 or TRBD2 (5 bases each). V gave up 1 base and J gave up 2 bases, with 9 bases separating them. Germline loops: CDR1 SGHRS, CDR2 YFSETQ. CDR3 length equals 14 residues. CDR3 in amino acids: CASSLFGAQETQYF. The CDR3 coding sequence is TGCGCCAGCAGCTTGTTCGGGGCTCAAGAGACCCAGTACTTC.

The chain has TRBV20-1 and TRBJ1-1, with D possibly being TRBD1 (5 bases). This CDR3 comprises 13 residues. Per germline, CDR1 DFQATT and CDR2 SNEGSKA (reference sequence). The V and J ends lost 7 bases and 1 base respectively, with 13 bases between them. CDR3 in amino acids: CSGGRGGNTEAFF. In nucleotides, the CDR3 is TGCAGTGGGGGACGGGGGGGGAACACTGAAGCTTTCTTT.

This clonotype was picked up a small number of times. The rearrangement joins TRBV7-9 to TRBJ2-1; 11 bases agree with TRBD2. Trimming removed 1 base from V and 9 bases from J; junction bases left unmatched: 8. From germline, CDR1 is SEHNR and CDR2 FQNEAQ (reference sequence). The length of the CDR3 is 16 residues. DNA of the CDR3: TGTGCCAGCAGCTTAGTTGTAGCGGGGGGGCCAGGTGAGCAGTTCTTC. Translation: CASSLVVAGGPGEQFF.

The chain joins TRBV20-1 to TRBJ2-7; a possible D gene is TRBD2 (6 bases). This CDR3 has 15 residues. V lost 0 bases and J lost 0, with 12 bases in between. Germline V gives CDR1 DFQATT, CDR2 SNEGSKA (reference sequence). The DNA for the CDR3 is TGCAGTGCTAGAGACTCGGCGGGAACCTCCTACGAGCAGTACTTC. Protein product: CSARDSAGTSYEQYF.

The chain recombines TRBV20-1 with TRBJ2-5; D is ambiguous. Germline V gene data show CDR1 as DFQATT and CDR2 as SNEGSKA (reference sequence). Between the trimmed V and J ends, which lost 3 bases and 2 bases, there was a span of 7 bases. This CDR3 has 12 amino acids. CDR3 DNA: TGCAGTGCTAGCTCGAAACAAGAGACCCAGTACTTC. It yields the protein CSASSKQETQYF.

This clonotype was found a few times. The rearrangement joins TRBV20-1 to TRBJ2-3; 14 nucleotides agree with TRBD2. V gave up 3 bases and J gave up 7 bases; unmatched junction bases: 6. This CDR3 spans 15 amino acids. Germline CDR1 is DFQATT and CDR2 is SNEGSKA (reference sequence). CDR3 loop: CSARPTSGRGYTQYF. CDR3 in DNA: TGCAGTGCTAGGCCGACTAGCGGGAGGGGATATACGCAGTATTTT.

The rearrangement links TRBV27 to TRBJ1-4; perhaps TRBD1 as D (5 bases). The CDR3 has 19 amino acids. Trimming pared 6 bases from V and 4 bases from J, leaving 27 bases between. Germline V gene sequence: CDR1 MNHEY, CDR2 SMNVEV (reference sequence). DNA for the CDR3: TGTGCCAGCAGCCTATGGGGCAAGGGATGGGGGGGGAGTAATGAAAAACTGTTTTTT. Its protein is CASSLWGKGWGGSNEKLFF.

The chain has TRBV18 and TRBJ1-2; possibly TRBD1 for D (5 bases). The CDR3 is made up of 13 amino acids. V shed 2 bases and J shed 4 bases, with 8 bases lying between them. Germline V gene data show CDR1 as KGHSH and CDR2 as LQKENI. The CDR3 loop reads CASSPVTAYGYTF. The CDR3 nucleotides are TGTGCCAGCTCACCAGTGACAGCCTATGGCTACACCTTC.

The chain links TRBV28 to TRBJ2-7; 7 nucleotides align to TRBD2. This CDR3 has 18 amino acids. Germline V gene lookup returns CDR1 MDHEN and CDR2 SYDVKM. V lost 6 bases, J lost 0 bases, and 17 bases stayed unmatched. The CDR3, as DNA: TGTGCCAGCAGGGGGCAGCGGGAACGTAGATTGAGCTCCTACGAGCAGTACTTC. This encodes CASRGQRERRLSSYEQYF.

The chain employs TRBV2 and TRBJ1-5; the D is unclear. V lost 2 bases to trimming and J lost 0 bases, with 14 bases between them. There are 17 residues in the CDR3. Germline V gene lookup returns CDR1 SNHLY and CDR2 FYNNEI. The CDR3 spells CASSERAGLNSNQPQHF. CDR3 sequence (DNA): TGTGCCAGCAGTGAAAGGGCGGGCCTAAATAGCAATCAGCCCCAGCATTTT.

The rearrangement links TRBV2 to TRBJ2-1; D is uncertain. In germline, CDR1 is SNHLY, CDR2 FYNNEI. Trimming pared 6 bases from V and 3 bases from J, leaving 3 bases between. The CDR3 loop spans 11 amino acids. The CDR3 DNA reads as TGTGCCAGCAGGGTCTACAATGAGCAGTTCTTC. Encoded protein: CASRVYNEQFF.